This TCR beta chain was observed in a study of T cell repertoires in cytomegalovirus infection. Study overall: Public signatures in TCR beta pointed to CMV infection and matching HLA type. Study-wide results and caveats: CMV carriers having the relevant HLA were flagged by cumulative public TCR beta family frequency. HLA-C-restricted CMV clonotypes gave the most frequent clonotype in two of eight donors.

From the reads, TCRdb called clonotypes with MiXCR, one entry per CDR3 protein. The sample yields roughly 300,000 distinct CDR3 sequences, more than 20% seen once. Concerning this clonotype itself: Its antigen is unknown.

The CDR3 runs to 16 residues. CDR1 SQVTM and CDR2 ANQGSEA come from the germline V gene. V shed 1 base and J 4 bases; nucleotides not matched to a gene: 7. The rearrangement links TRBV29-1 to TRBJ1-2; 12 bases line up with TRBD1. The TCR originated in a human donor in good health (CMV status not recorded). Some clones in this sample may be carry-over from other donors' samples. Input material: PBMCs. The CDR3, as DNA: TGCAGCGTTGAAGCTGGGACAGGGGGCAGTGGCTATGGCTACACCTTC. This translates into CSVEAGTGGSGYGYTF.